These 5 T cell receptor beta chains were sequenced from one sample in a study of regulatory T cells in long-lasting Graves disease. Time point specified: persistent/refractory GD, antithyroid drugs over 5 years with positive TRAb. From PBMCs, RNA was extracted and then used to make the TCR library. With iRepertoire HTBI primers and Arm-PCR of CDR3 regions, TCR beta libraries were built. TCRdb analysed the multiplex PCR reads with MiXCR anew, one entry per CDR3 protein. The sample gives 650,000 to 850,000 distinct CDR3 sequences, about 32% of which show up once; 35% to 55% is in the top ten. The sequencing used peripheral blood mononuclear cells (PBMCs), collected when the disease was refractory, from a patient treated with antithyroid drugs. All receptors come from a female donor with Graves disease.

Turning to this clonotype: A clone one base away is much larger, so this may be a read error. The V gene is TRBV27, the J gene TRBJ2-5; the match to TRBD2 covers 8 bases. Germline V gene sequence: CDR1 MNHEY, CDR2 SMNVEV (reference sequence). The CDR3 contains 15 residues. CDR3 protein: CASSSLAGNQETQCF. CDR3 nucleotide sequence: TGTGCCAGCAGTTCCCTAGCGGGCAACCAAGAGACCCAGTGCTTC.

The rearrangement joins TRBV29-1 to TRBJ2-7, with D perhaps matching TRBD2 (6 bases). This CDR3 spans 14 amino acids. V lost 4 bases and J 0 bases, leaving 13 bases between the germline ends. The V gene's germline CDR1 is SQVTM and CDR2 ANQGSEA. CDR3 protein: CSVVGGGLSYEQYF. DNA of the CDR3: TGCAGCGTTGTCGGGGGAGGACTCTCCTACGAGCAGTACTTC.

V usage is TRBV5-1 and J usage is TRBJ2-7, with 7 bases aligning to TRBD1. The CDR3 runs to 13 residues. V lost 2 bases to trimming and J lost 5 bases; unmatched junction nucleotides: 4. Germline-derived CDR1 and CDR2 are SGHRS and YFSETQ. This chain's CDR3 is CASSFQGVHEQYF. As DNA, the CDR3 is TGCGCCAGCAGCTTTCAGGGGGTCCACGAGCAGTACTTC.

The V gene is TRBV7-9, the J gene TRBJ1-1; TRBD1 might be the D (5 bases). Germline CDR1 and CDR2: SEHNR and FQNEAQ (reference sequence). The V gene lost 1 base and the J gene lost 5 bases, with 17 bases spanning the gap. CDR3 length: 16 residues. The CDR3 DNA follows: TGTGCCAGCAGCTTAGATCTGGGGCCCGGCGAGACTGAAGCTTTCTTT. This encodes CASSLDLGPGETEAFF. Full variable domain (remainder filled in from reference TRBV7-9 and TRBJ1-1): DTGVSQNPRHKITKRGQNVTFRCDPISEHNRLYWYRQTLGQGPEFLTYFQNEAQLEKSRLLSDRFSAERPKGSFSTLEIQRTEQGDSAMYLCASSLDLGPGETEAFFGQGTRLTVV.

As to this clonotype: One junction end disagrees with the germline gene, perhaps due to a read error. V and J are TRBV28 and TRBJ2-4; D gene uncertain. This CDR3 is built from 15 residues. Germline V gene sequence: CDR1 MDHEN, CDR2 SYDVKM. CDR3 nucleotides: TGTGCCAGCAGGACGGGCGGAATAGCCAAAAACATTCAATACTTC. This gives the protein CASRTGGIAKNIQYF.